Described below is a single T cell receptor beta chain sequence and its context. The germline V gene has CDR1 LNHDA and CDR2 SQIVND (reference sequence). CDR3 length equals 13 residues. The V end lost 0 bases, the J end lost 8 bases, and 9 bases lay between the germline ends. The data belong to a study of T-cell memory formation after mild COVID-19. TCRdb reprocessed the 5' RACE reads via MiXCR and lists one record per CDR3 protein. The table includes hundreds of thousands of distinct CDR3 sequences, roughly 18% detected once. The clonotype comes from an adult woman who had mild COVID-19 (a few samples of this study predate the infection). Cell type and time point are not known. The material sequenced was PBMCs or a T cell subset sorted from them (not recorded which). This chain links TRBV19 with TRBJ2-3, with D tentatively TRBD2 (5 bases). The CDR3: CASSIEARGTQYF. The DNA of the CDR3 is TGTGCCAGTAGTATAGAGGCCCGGGGTACGCAGTATTTT.